A single sample gave rise to the 26 T cell receptor beta chains below, sequenced in a study of tumor-infiltrating lymphocytes in primary liver carcinoma. Using a constant-region primer together with ProtoScript II reverse transcriptase, TCR beta cDNA was made from around 0.55 ug of total RNA. Researchers made the TCR beta libraries by running three nested multiplex PCR rounds with slightly modified ARM-PCR. Running around 9 cycles apiece, the first two PCR rounds relied on TRBV1-TRBV30 forward primers together with a C-beta reverse primer. TCRdb itself ran the multiplex PCR reads through MiXCR, one entry per CDR3 protein. The sample gives approximately 100,000 distinct CDR3 sequences, around 71% of which show up once; roughly 12% is in the top ten. RNA and DNA were co-extracted from about 19-30 mg of unsorted bulk tissue. Sequenced sample: liver tumor tissue from sampling region 2. Subset specified: tumor region T2, inferior pole. Every receptor here comes from a woman aged 55-75 years with primary liver carcinoma and hepatitis B virus infection.

The rearrangement uses TRBV11-2 and TRBJ2-3, with D unclear. This CDR3 has 13 residues. From germline, CDR1 is SGHAT and CDR2 FQNNGV. V was clipped by 3 bases and J by 10 bases, with 14 bases between them. The CDR3 DNA follows: TGTGCCAGCAGCTTGGATCGAGGATATGCGCAGTATTTT. Protein: CASSLDRGYAQYF.

On this clonotype itself: A junction end diverges from the germline sequence, so it may reflect a read error. The V and J genes are TRBV28 and TRBJ2-7; D possibly corresponds to TRBD2 (5 bases). The CDR3 is 16 amino acids. Germline loops: CDR1 MDHEN, CDR2 SYDVKM. The CDR3 here is CASSSLEAGSSYEHYF. The CDR3 DNA sequence: TGTGCCAGCAGTTCGTTGGAGGCTGGGAGCTCCTACGAGCACTACTTC.

A note on this clonotype: Sequence at one end of the junction differs from germline and may be a read error. The V call is TRBV28, the J call TRBJ1-1, with 8 positions matching TRBD1. Germline assignment: CDR1 MDHEN and CDR2 SYDVKM. This CDR3 region has 17 residues. CDR3 amino acids: CASSLLTIQGAYTEAFF. In DNA, the CDR3 is TGTGCTAGCAGTTTATTAACCATCCAGGGGGCGTATACTGAAGCTTTCTTT.

Worth noting for this clonotype: At one of its ends the junction is not consistent with the germline gene, which may arise from a read error. The chain is built from TRBV6-1 and TRBJ2-7, with D perhaps TRBD2 (6 bases). Looked up from germline, CDR1 is MNHNS and CDR2 is SASEGT. The CDR3 is made up of 18 amino acids. DNA of the CDR3: TGTGCTAGCAGTGATTGCCTTCCGGGACTTTTAGGGGCTTACGAGCAGTACTTC. It is translated as CASSDCLPGLLGAYEQYF.

This CDR3 reads CAAGAGEHSGANVLTF. The CDR3 DNA reads as TGTGCCGCGGGGGCAGGTGAACACTCTGGGGCCAACGTCCTGACTTTC. This rearrangement joins TRBV6-5 to TRBJ2-6, with a possible D match to TRBD2 (7 bases). The CDR3 has 16 amino acids. V lost 11 bases and J 0 bases, leaving 17 bases between the germline ends. Germline lookup yields CDR1 MNHEY and CDR2 SVGAGI.

This clonotype was seen a single time. The V gene is TRBV11-2, the J gene TRBJ2-1; D could derive from TRBD1 or TRBD2 (5 bases each). This CDR3 region has 15 residues. CDR1 and CDR2 from the germline V gene are SGHAT and FQNNGV. V lost 7 bases to trimming and J lost 11 bases, with 24 bases between them. The CDR3 coding sequence is TGTGCCAGCAACCCCGTGGGGGAGCAAGGGGATAAGCAGTTCTTC. It translates to CASNPVGEQGDKQFF.

On this clonotype itself: A read error may account for a junction end that differs from germline. This rearrangement joins TRBV29-1 to TRBJ2-7, with 12 bases matching TRBD2. The CDR3 covers 14 residues. CDR1 and CDR2 from the germline V gene are SQVTM and ANQGSEA. DNA for the CDR3: TGCAGCGTCTCGACTAGCGGGAGACTCTACGTGCAGTACTTC. This gives the protein CSVSTSGRLYVQYF.

This clonotype was detected ten times or more. The gene calls are TRBV5-1 and TRBJ2-3; D may correspond to TRBD1 or TRBD2 (7 bases each). Per the germline V gene, CDR1 is SGHRS and CDR2 is YFSETQ. This CDR3 region has 14 residues. The V end was cut by 3 bases, the J end by 5 bases, with 13 bases between. This chain's CDR3 is CASSSTGRVDTQYF. CDR3 sequence (DNA): TGCGCCAGCAGCTCGACAGGGAGGGTAGATACGCAGTATTTT.

Details on this clonotype: An end of the junction differs from the germline gene, which may be a read error. Here the CDR3 reads CASSAGGYDGQSF. Written as DNA, the CDR3 is TGTGCCAGCAGTGCCGGGGGCTACGATGGGCAGTCCTTC. J is TRBJ2-1 and V is TRBV11-3; tentatively, D is TRBD1 or TRBD2 (6 bases each). The germline V gene has CDR1 SGHNT and CDR2 YENEEA. The CDR3 consists of 13 residues.

This clonotype was recorded a few times. Because the CDR3 is missing its conserved closing phenylalanine or tryptophan, this is likely a read error. The rearrangement uses TRBV28 and TRBJ2-7; 7 bases match TRBD1. Trimming removed 8 bases from V and 9 bases from J; junction bases left unmatched: 13. The CDR3 runs to 13 residues. CDR1 MDHEN and CDR2 SYDVKM come from the germline V gene. The CDR3 DNA reads TGTGCCAGCGGTATAGGACAGGAATTAGTGCAGTACTTG. Its protein is CASGIGQELVQYL.

The genes are TRBV10-3 and TRBJ1-5; TRBD1 is a possible D gene (6 bases). V was trimmed by 5 bases and J by 5 bases, leaving 10 bases between them. The CDR3 loop spans 13 amino acids. CDR1 is ENHRY and CDR2 is SYGVKD in the germline V gene. The CDR3 DNA sequence: TGTGCCATCAGTTCCAGGGGAGATCAGCCCCAGCATTTT. This translates into CAISSRGDQPQHF.

Note on this clonotype: Being one base from a much bigger clone, this may be a read error. This chain joins TRBV28 and TRBJ2-1; a weak D match, TRBD2 (6 bases). The V gene lost 7 bases and the J gene lost 0 bases, with 16 bases spanning the gap. From germline, CDR1 is MDHEN and CDR2 SYDVKM. This CDR3 contains 16 residues. The DNA for the CDR3 is TGTGCCAGCACTACATCTAGCGCGAGCTCCTACAATGAGCAGTTCTTC. Translating gives CASTTSSASSYNEQFF. The variable domain in full, completed from reference TRBV28 and TRBJ2-1, reads DVKVTQSSRYLVKRTGEKVFLECVQDMDHENMFWYRQDPGLGLRLIYFSYDVKMKEKGDIPEGYSVSREKKERFSLILESASTNQTSMYLCASTTSSASSYNEQFFGPGTRLTVL.

The rearrangement uses TRBV11-3 and TRBJ1-1; maybe TRBD1 (5 bases). The CDR3 contains 12 residues. Germline V gives CDR1 SGHNT, CDR2 YENEEA. The V and J ends lost 10 bases and 5 bases respectively, with 14 bases between them. The CDR3 reads CATHGRVTEAFF. CDR3 nucleotides: TGTGCCACCCATGGCAGGGTTACTGAAGCTTTCTTT.

As regards this clonotype: The CDR3 does not end in the conserved phenylalanine or tryptophan, so this is likely a read error. The limits of the CDR3 on the DNA are not certain, so only TCRdb's listed CDR3 is given. The V and J genes are TRBV11-2 and TRBJ2-1; TRBD2 reflects the table's D call only, with no check against the DNA. The CDR3 totals 17 residues, both ends included. Germline V gene lookup returns CDR1 SGHAT and CDR2 FQNNGV. The CDR3 sequence: CASSLGLVAGGSNEQFS.

As regards this clonotype: At one boundary the junction diverges from the germline segment, which might be a read error. The CDR3 region has the DNA TGTGCCAGCAATCAATGGGACAACTATCAAGAGACCCAGTATTTC. Translating gives CASNQWDNYQETQYF. J is TRBJ2-5 and V is TRBV11-3; D might be TRBD1 (6 bases). Germline V gene data show CDR1 as SGHNT and CDR2 as YENEEA. CDR3 length: 15 residues.

Comments on this clonotype: Germline is not matched at one junction end, which may reflect a read error. The V and J genes are TRBV11-2 and TRBJ1-2; D not certain. The CDR3 has 12 amino acids. Germline-derived CDR1 and CDR2 are SGHAT and FQNNGV. CDR3 nucleotides: TGTGCCAGCAGCACATCTATGGATGGCAACACCTTT. Translating it yields CASSTSMDGNTF.

This clonotype was recorded a few times. Being one base from a much bigger clone, this may be a read error. The rearrangement uses TRBV29-1 and TRBJ1-1; D call uncertain. The CDR3 runs to 13 residues. Trimming removed 6 bases at V and 5 bases at J, with 16 bases between. The germline V gene encodes CDR1 SQVTM and CDR2 ANQGSEA. The chain's CDR3 is CSVAETGGTEAFF. In DNA, the CDR3 is TGCAGCGTCGCCGAGACGGGAGGGACTGAAGCTTTCTTT.

This clonotype has a handful of counts. This chain links TRBV20-1 with TRBJ2-1; the match to TRBD1 covers 9 bases. V shed 3 bases, J shed 3 bases, and the junction held 6 bases outside the gene matches. The CDR3 is 15 residues long. Germline V gene data show CDR1 as DFQATT and CDR2 as SNEGSKA (reference sequence). The CDR3 bases are TGCAGTGCTAGTCCCGGGACAGGGTACTACAATGAGCAGTTCTTC. Amino acid sequence: CSASPGTGYYNEQFF.

The genes are TRBV12-3 or TRBV12-4 and TRBJ2-5; 14 nucleotides match TRBD2. The CDR3 has 17 residues. The V gene end was trimmed by 9 bases and the J gene end by 10 bases; junction bases not matched to a gene: 19. The CDR3 DNA follows: TGTGCCAGTGGAAGACTAGCGGGAGGGCCAAGAGTAGAGGACCAGTACTTC. It codes for CASGRLAGGPRVEDQYF.

Concerning this clonotype: A single base separates this from a much larger clone, so it may be a read error. This chain connects TRBV7-9 to TRBJ2-3; D might be TRBD2 (7 bases). CDR1 is SEHNR and CDR2 is FQNEAQ in the germline V gene (reference sequence). The CDR3 is 14 residues long. V lost 5 bases and J lost 2, with 11 bases in between. This chain's CDR3 is CASSPRGATDTQYF. The CDR3 DNA sequence: TGTGCCAGCAGCCCCCGGGGGGCCACAGATACGCAGTATTTT.

To note about this clonotype: One end of the junction varies from germline; a read error may be responsible. This chain uses TRBV11-2 with TRBJ2-2; maybe TRBD2 (5 bases). The CDR3 is 15 residues long. CDR1 and CDR2 (germline): SGHAT, FQNNGV. The CDR3 loop reads CSSSPPQRPTGELLF. For the CDR3, the DNA is TGTTCCAGCAGCCCTCCGCAAAGACCGACCGGGGAGCTGCTTTTT.

This clonotype has just a few counts. The chain combines TRBV20-1 with TRBJ1-1, with 11 bases fitting TRBD1. Germline assignment: CDR1 DFQATT and CDR2 SNEGSKA (reference sequence). The length of the CDR3 is 14 residues. The CDR3 DNA reads TGCAGCCGGACAGGGGGCAATTTTAACACTGAAGCTTTCTTT. As protein: CSRTGGNFNTEAFF.

The sample holds many counts of this clonotype. V and J are TRBV5-4 and TRBJ1-1; D is undetermined. Germline lookup yields CDR1 SGHNT and CDR2 YYREEE (reference sequence). V was shortened by 1 base and J by 1 base, with 5 bases between the two germline ends. This CDR3 is 13 amino acids long. The CDR3 loop reads CASSLRTNTEAFF. The CDR3 DNA sequence: TGTGCCAGCAGCTTGCGGACGAACACTGAAGCTTTCTTT.

About this clonotype itself: One end of the junction does not line up with germline, which may come from a read error. This chain joins TRBV6-1 and TRBJ2-7; 11 bases fit TRBD2. The CDR3 is 15 residues long. CDR1 and CDR2 from the germline V gene are MNHNS and SASEGT. The DNA for the CDR3 is TGTGCCAGCAGTGAAATAGCGGGAGGGACCTACGAGCAATACTTC. Protein: CASSEIAGGTYEQYF.

The rearrangement links TRBV11-2 to TRBJ2-3; 9 bases are a match to TRBD2. The V gene's germline CDR1 is SGHAT and CDR2 FQNNGV. With V trimmed by 5 bases and J by 4 bases, 10 bases remained unmatched. This CDR3 comprises 16 residues. The CDR3, as DNA: TGTGCCAGCAGCCATGGTAGCGGGAGTTTGTCAGATACGCAGTATTTT. Protein product: CASSHGSGSLSDTQYF.

As for this clonotype: This may come from a read error, since a much larger clone is one base off. This chain connects TRBV28 to TRBJ1-2; 7 nucleotides agree with TRBD1. Germline V CDR1 and CDR2: MDHEN, SYDVKM. The CDR3 covers 15 residues. V lost 5 bases, J lost 4 bases, and 10 bases stayed unmatched. CDR3 loop: CASSPGGGEGYGYTF. As DNA, the CDR3 is TGTGCCAGCAGTCCGGGAGGGGGCGAAGGCTATGGCTACACCTTC.